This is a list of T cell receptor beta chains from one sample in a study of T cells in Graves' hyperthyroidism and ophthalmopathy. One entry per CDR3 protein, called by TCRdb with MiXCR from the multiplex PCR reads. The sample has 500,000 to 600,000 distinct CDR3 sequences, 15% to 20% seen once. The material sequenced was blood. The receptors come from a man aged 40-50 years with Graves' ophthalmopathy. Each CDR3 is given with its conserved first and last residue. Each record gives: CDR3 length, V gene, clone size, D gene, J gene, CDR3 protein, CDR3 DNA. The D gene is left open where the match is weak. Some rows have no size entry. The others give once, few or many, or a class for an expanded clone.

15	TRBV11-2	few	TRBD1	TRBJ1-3	CASTRDRASGNTIYF	TGTGCCAGCACTCGGGACAGGGCGTCTGGAAACACCATATATTTT
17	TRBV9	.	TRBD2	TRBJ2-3	CASSSGTSGRAADTQYF	TGTGCCAGCAGCAGTGGGACTAGCGGGAGGGCCGCAGATACGCAGTATTTT
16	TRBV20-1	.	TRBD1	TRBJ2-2	CSARGRPGGNTGELFF	TGCAGTGCTAGAGGGCGGCCAGGGGGCAACACCGGGGAGCTGTTTTTT
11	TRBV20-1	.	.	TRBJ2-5	CSAPEGATQYF	TGCAGTGCTCCCGAGGGCGCGACCCAGTACTTC
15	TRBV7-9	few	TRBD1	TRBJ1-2	CASSLGTGGVNGYTF	TGTGCCAGCAGCTTAGGGACAGGGGGCGTGAATGGCTACACCTTC
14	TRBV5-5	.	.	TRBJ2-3	CATARVKRINTQYF	TGTGCCACGGCGCGCGTCAAAAGGATAAATACGCAGTATTTT
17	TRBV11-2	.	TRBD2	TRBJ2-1	CASSPSGTSGRGHEQFF	TGTGCCAGCAGCCCTAGCGGGACTAGCGGGAGAGGGCATGAGCAGTTCTTC
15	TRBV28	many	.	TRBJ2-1	CAAIRGGGTYNEQFF	TGTGCCGCGATCAGGGGGGGAGGCACCTACAATGAGCAGTTCTTC
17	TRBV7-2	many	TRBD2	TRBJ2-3	CASSLGVSGSWPDTQYF	TGTGCCAGCAGCTTAGGGGTCAGCGGGAGTTGGCCAGATACGCAGTATTTT
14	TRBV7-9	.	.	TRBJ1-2	CASSLIGERSGYTF	TGTGCCAGCAGCTTAATCGGCGAACGGAGTGGCTACACCTTC
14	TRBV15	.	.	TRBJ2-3	CATSRASSTDTQYF	TGTGCCACCAGCAGAGCGTCTAGCACAGATACGCAGTATTTT
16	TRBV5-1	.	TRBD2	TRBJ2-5	CASSVAERGGLETQYF	TGTGCCAGCAGCGTAGCTGAGCGGGGGGGCCTAGAGACCCAGTACTTC
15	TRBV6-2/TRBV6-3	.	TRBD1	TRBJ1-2	CAGSTPGQGSYGYTF	TGTGCCGGCAGTACTCCGGGACAGGGGAGCTATGGCTACACCTTC